Below are 25 T cell receptor beta chains sequenced from a single sample in a study of regulatory T cells in long-lasting Graves disease. Time point described: newly diagnosed GD, antithyroid drugs for less than 3 months. PBMC-derived RNA was used for the TCR library. The TCR beta library used iRepertoire HTBI primers with Arm-PCR amplification of CDR3. TCRdb used MiXCR to reprocess the multiplex PCR reads, holding one entry per CDR3 protein. The repertoire includes about 300,000 distinct CDR3 sequences, about 20% of them detected once, and about 38% sits in the top ten. The source was peripheral blood mononuclear cells (PBMCs), collected at new diagnosis, from a patient treated with antithyroid drugs. All receptors derive from a female donor with Graves disease.

The chain links TRBV20-1 to TRBJ2-5; D may be TRBD2 (5 bases). The germline V and J ends were trimmed by 5 bases and 3 bases, with 16 bases remaining between them. Germline assignment: CDR1 DFQATT and CDR2 SNEGSKA (reference sequence). The CDR3 sequence is 14 residues long. The CDR3 DNA is TGCAGTGCTTCTGAGGGAGCCTGGGAAGAGACCCAGTACTTC. Protein: CSASEGAWEETQYF.

This clonotype was recorded many times. This rearrangement joins TRBV6-1 to TRBJ2-2, with 7 bases matching TRBD1. The V and J ends lost 8 bases and 5 bases, in that order; junction bases with no gene match: 5. The CDR3 is made up of 13 amino acids. Germline V lookup: CDR1 MNHNS, CDR2 SASEGT. CDR3: CASVTGATGELFF. The CDR3 region has the DNA TGTGCCAGCGTCACAGGGGCGACCGGGGAGCTGTTTTTT.

This clonotype has ten or more counts. The J gene is TRBJ1-4, the V gene TRBV30; D gene ambiguous. V was cut by 3 bases and J by 8 bases, with 13 bases left in between. The CDR3 length is 13 residues. Germline CDR1 reads GTSNPN; CDR2 reads SVGIG (reference sequence). CDR3: CAWSDGYGEKLFF. The CDR3 bases are TGTGCCTGGAGCGACGGGTACGGCGAAAAACTGTTTTTT.

This clonotype appeared many times. V usage is TRBV30 and J usage is TRBJ2-7; 11 bases are a match to TRBD2. This CDR3 is 13 amino acids long. V was clipped by 7 bases and J by 6 bases; unmatched bases: 8. CDR1 is GTSNPN and CDR2 is SVGIG in the germline V gene (reference sequence). CDR3 nucleotide sequence: TGTGCCTACAGTAGCGGGAGGGTTCTCGAGCAGTACTTC. Its protein product is CAYSSGRVLEQYF.

At least ten counts were recorded for this clonotype. The chain recombines TRBV24-1 with TRBJ2-1; D might be TRBD2 (5 bases). Per germline, CDR1 KGHDR and CDR2 SFDVKD. The length of the CDR3 is 16 residues. V shed 3 bases and J shed 9 bases, with 20 bases lying between them. The DNA of the CDR3 is TGTGCCACCAGTGATGCGGACGGTCACAATGAGGGTGAGCAGTTCTTC. It translates to CATSDADGHNEGEQFF.

This clonotype was recorded many times. This chain links TRBV12-3 or TRBV12-4 with TRBJ1-3, with D unclear. The ends were cut back, 4 bases at V and 0 bases at J, with 10 bases in the middle. CDR3 size: 15 residues. CDR3 region: CASSSSRFSGNTIYF. The CDR3 coding sequence is TGTGCCAGCAGTTCCAGCAGGTTCTCTGGAAACACCATATATTTT.

This clonotype showed up many times. The chain employs TRBV12-3 or TRBV12-4 and TRBJ2-6, with 8 bases fitting TRBD1. With 6 bases clipped from V and 3 bases from J, the junction kept 7 bases outside the gene matches. There are 16 residues in the CDR3. Here the CDR3 DNA reads TGTGCCAGCAGCATCCCAGGGGGCAGTGGGGCCAACGTCCTGACTTTC. It codes for CASSIPGGSGANVLTF.

This clonotype was counted ten times or more. The gene calls are TRBV27 and TRBJ1-5; weak D call: TRBD1 (6 bases). CDR1 is MNHEY, CDR2 SMNVEV, per germline (reference sequence). CDR3 length: 15 residues. With 10 bases removed from V and 2 bases from J, the gap between germline ends came to 18 bases. For the CDR3, the DNA is TGTGCCAACCAAAACAGGGACTTGGGCAATCAGCCCCAGCATTTT. Translation: CANQNRDLGNQPQHF.

The chain combines TRBV6-1 with TRBJ1-1, with 8 bases fitting TRBD1. Germline lookup yields CDR1 MNHNS and CDR2 SASEGT. Germline trimming cut 8 bases from V and 9 bases from J; bases unmatched to any gene: 17. The CDR3 covers 15 residues. The CDR3 here is CASGYPGQGRGQAFF. The CDR3, as DNA: TGTGCCAGCGGTTACCCCGGACAGGGTAGAGGCCAAGCTTTCTTT.

Points on this clonotype: A far more abundant clone sits one base away, making this likely a read error. As DNA, the CDR3 is TGTGCCAGCAGCCCCTCGGGGGGACGCGGGACTAGCGGCACAGATACGCAGTATTTT. This sequence encodes CASSPSGGRGTSGTDTQYF. The chain carries TRBV11-1 and TRBJ2-3; TRBD2 aligns across 10 bases. Germline trimming cut 5 bases from V and 1 base from J; bases unmatched to any gene: 15. Germline V gives CDR1 SGHAT, CDR2 FQDESV (reference sequence). The CDR3 extends over 19 amino acids.

A remark on this clonotype: Since a much larger clone is just one base distant, this may be a read error. The chain uses TRBV30 and TRBJ1-5; a possible D gene is TRBD1 (5 bases). The CDR3 is 15 residues long. The V gene's germline CDR1 is GTSNPN and CDR2 SVGIG (reference sequence). Deletions cut 4 bases from V and 4 bases from J, with 17 bases between. CDR3 in amino acids: CAWNSGAGRNQPQHF. The CDR3 bases are TGTGCCTGGAACTCCGGGGCAGGGAGAAATCAGCCCCAGCATTTT.

The chain recombines TRBV24-1 with TRBJ2-5, with D possibly being TRBD1 (6 bases). Germline CDR1 KGHDR, CDR2 SFDVKD. V gave up 6 bases and J gave up 1 base, with 11 bases separating them. There are 14 residues in the CDR3. The CDR3 coding sequence is TGTGCCACCAGTTTTCCGGACAGCCAAGAGACCCAGTACTTC. Translated, it gives CATSFPDSQETQYF.

This clonotype was recorded at least ten times. The chain combines TRBV10-3 with TRBJ1-4; the match to TRBD1 covers 7 bases. Germline CDR1 reads ENHRY; CDR2 reads SYGVKD. The CDR3 contains 17 residues. The V and J ends lost 4 bases and 2 bases, in that order; junction bases with no gene match: 10. The CDR3 nucleotides read TGTGCCATCAGTGGCAAGGACAGGCGGGCCACTAATGAAAAACTGTTTTTT. As protein: CAISGKDRRATNEKLFF.

This clonotype was recorded many times. The chain recombines TRBV9 with TRBJ2-3; weak D call: TRBD2 (5 bases). The germline V gene encodes CDR1 SGDLS and CDR2 YYNGEE. Trimming took off 4 bases at V and 2 bases at J, with 17 bases between the two ends. CDR3 length: 16 amino acids. CDR3 residues: CASSPTAAELTDTQYF. The CDR3 region has the DNA TGTGCCAGCAGCCCTACCGCAGCGGAACTCACAGATACGCAGTATTTT.

The table lists this clonotype with a few counts. The chain is built from TRBV19 and TRBJ2-1; D call uncertain. V was clipped by 9 bases and J by 3 bases, with 15 bases between them. This CDR3 spans 14 amino acids. Germline V lookup: CDR1 LNHDA, CDR2 SQIVND (reference sequence). CDR3 region: CASRRTTGYNEQFF. Here the CDR3 DNA reads TGTGCCAGCAGGAGAACTACTGGCTACAATGAGCAGTTCTTC.

This sequence joins TRBV5-1 and TRBJ2-1; 14 bases are shared with TRBD2. There are 15 residues in the CDR3. V was clipped by 5 bases and J by 7 bases; unmatched bases: 5. Germline values: CDR1 SGHRS, CDR2 YFSETQ. The CDR3 reads CASRGTSGSSNEQFF. In nucleotides, the CDR3 is TGCGCCAGCAGAGGGACTAGCGGGAGTTCGAATGAGCAGTTCTTC.

This clonotype appeared many times. The chain uses TRBV24-1 and TRBJ2-3, with 10 bases fitting TRBD1. The CDR3 totals 16 residues. The ends lost 4 bases at V and 2 bases at J; junction bases unmatched: 5. Germline lookup yields CDR1 KGHDR and CDR2 SFDVKD. The CDR3 DNA is TGTGCCACCAGTGAGCGACAGGGGGCCCCCACAGATACGCAGTATTTT. Protein: CATSERQGAPTDTQYF.

This clonotype appeared many times. The V gene is TRBV7-9, the J gene TRBJ1-4, with a weak D call TRBD1 (5 bases). The CDR3 is 16 amino acids. V lost 5 bases to trimming and J lost 0 bases, with 13 bases between them. Germline loops: CDR1 SEHNR, CDR2 FQNEAQ (reference sequence). The CDR3 is CASSDGTAATNEKLFF. The CDR3 nucleotides are TGTGCCAGCAGCGATGGGACCGCTGCAACTAATGAAAAACTGTTTTTT.

At least ten counts were recorded for this clonotype. The chain joins TRBV30 to TRBJ2-7; 10 bases fit TRBD2. The germline V gene encodes CDR1 GTSNPN and CDR2 SVGIG (reference sequence). The CDR3 sequence is 13 residues long. Trimming cost V 5 bases and J 7 bases; bases outside gene matches: 8. In nucleotides, the CDR3 is TGTGCCTGGGACCTAGCGGGAGTAAATGAGCAGTACTTC. This codes for CAWDLAGVNEQYF.

The rearrangement links TRBV6-1 to TRBJ2-7; TRBD1 agrees at 11 bases. Per the germline V gene, CDR1 is MNHNS and CDR2 is SASEGT. V trimming: 8 bases; J trimming: 4 bases; junction bases outside the gene matches: 7. This CDR3 spans 14 amino acids. The CDR3 protein is CASGQGAEGYEQYF. CDR3 DNA sequence: TGTGCCAGCGGACAGGGGGCAGAAGGATACGAGCAGTACTTC.

In its sample, this clonotype was seen many times. The chain uses TRBV12-3 or TRBV12-4 and TRBJ1-2; 12 bases are a match to TRBD1. There are 16 residues in the CDR3. V trimming: 3 bases; J trimming: 7 bases; junction bases outside the gene matches: 9. The CDR3 DNA is TGTGCCAGCAGTTTGGTGGGACAGGGGGCAGGGGCTGGCTACACCTTC. Protein product: CASSLVGQGAGAGYTF.

This clonotype showed up many times. The chain carries TRBV2 and TRBJ2-4; D is undetermined. V was cut by 7 bases and J by 4 bases, with 14 bases left in between. In germline, CDR1 is SNHLY, CDR2 FYNNEI. The CDR3 sequence is 14 residues long. The CDR3 sequence is CASTQMWQKNIQYF. DNA of the CDR3: TGTGCCAGCACTCAAATGTGGCAGAAAAACATTCAGTACTTC.

The table lists this clonotype with a few counts. The J gene is TRBJ1-1, the V gene TRBV20-1; D gene uncertain. The CDR3 is 11 residues long. The germline CDR1 and CDR2 sequences are DFQATT and SNEGSKA (reference sequence). V was clipped by 3 bases and J by 1 base, with 3 bases between them. The CDR3 DNA follows: TGCAGTGCTAGTTGGAACACTGAAGCTTTCTTT. Protein sequence: CSASWNTEAFF.

This clonotype was observed many times. The chain has TRBV28 and TRBJ1-4; the D is unclear. V gave up 7 bases and J gave up 5 bases, with 17 bases separating them. Germline assignment: CDR1 MDHEN and CDR2 SYDVKM. The CDR3 runs to 15 residues. CDR3 residues: CASIESVASNEKLFF. The CDR3, as DNA: TGTGCCAGCATCGAAAGTGTGGCTTCCAATGAAAAACTGTTTTTT.

In this sample, this clonotype turned up many times. The chain links TRBV5-1 to TRBJ2-7, with TRBD2 identical over 9 bases. In germline, CDR1 is SGHRS, CDR2 YFSETQ. Trimming at V came to 1 base and at J to 5 bases, leaving 7 bases not matched to a gene. The CDR3 totals 15 residues. The CDR3 DNA reads as TGCGCCAGCAGCTTGAGCGTAGCGGGAGTTGACGAGCAGTACTTC. It is translated as CASSLSVAGVDEQYF.